What follows are 25 T cell receptor beta chains derived from one specimen sequenced in a study of CD8+CD57+ T cells in acquired aplastic anemia (dated by TCRdb to 2016 to 2019). The sample was run on an Illumina HiSeq 2000. Profiling of TCR beta VDJ combinations and CDR3 sequences used genomic DNA as the template. TCRdb reprocessing: public reads trimmed at Q25 with fastp, clones called with MiXCR, in-frame beta chains kept. Each CDR3 protein appears once, grouped with its most common genes and DNA. The sample table contains about 420,000 distinct CDR3 sequences; only one count was recorded for about two thirds of them. Together, the top ten hold under 4.5% of the sample. The sample comprised sorted CD4+, CD8+, or CD8+CD57+ T cells (not recorded which) from PBMCs. Receptors originate from a human donor in good health, serving as a control.

This clonotype was observed at least ten times. The rearrangement links TRBV24-1 to TRBJ2-1; 13 bases match TRBD2. The germline V gene has CDR1 KGHDR and CDR2 SFDVKD. The CDR3 sequence is 16 residues long. With V trimmed by 7 bases and J by 5 bases, 7 bases remained unmatched. CDR3 residues: CATRLAGGPDNNEQFF. The CDR3 DNA reads TGTGCCACCAGACTAGCGGGGGGGCCGGATAACAATGAGCAGTTCTTC.

This clonotype was counted a single time. A much more abundant neighbour one base away suggests this may be a read error. This sequence joins TRBV5-8 and TRBJ1-1, with 7 bases lining up with TRBD1. Losses at the gene ends were 5 bases for V and 3 bases for J; bases not matched to a gene: 10. Germline V CDR1 and CDR2: SGHTS, YDEGEE. The CDR3 has 15 amino acids. This CDR3 is CASRARQGGDTEAFF. CDR3 sequence (DNA): TGTGCCAGCAGAGCCCGGCAAGGGGGCGACACTGAAGCTTTCTTT.

In its sample, this clonotype was seen once. Just one base apart from a much larger clone, this may be a read error. This chain connects TRBV9 to TRBJ2-1; perhaps TRBD2 as D (5 bases). There are 17 residues in the CDR3. The germline V gene has CDR1 SGDLS and CDR2 YYNGEE. V was shortened by 5 bases and J by 4 bases, with 22 bases between the two germline ends. The CDR3 sequence is CASSHSRPTAGYNEQFF. The CDR3 region has the DNA TGTGCCAGCAGTCACTCTAGACCTACCGCGGGTTACAATGAGCAGTTCTTC.

A remark on this clonotype: The conserved phenylalanine or tryptophan is not found at the CDR3 terminus, so this likely reflects a read error. It is unclear where the CDR3 begins or ends on the DNA, so no DNA is shown, and the CDR3 is as TCRdb lists it. The chain joins TRBV19 to TRBJ1-2. Counting both end residues, the CDR3 totals 13 amino acids. CDR1 is LNHDA and CDR2 is SQIVND in the germline V gene (reference sequence). The CDR3 sequence is CASSILRGEGNTY.

A remark on this clonotype: At one of its ends the junction is not consistent with the germline gene, which may arise from a read error. The V call is TRBV7-2, the J call TRBJ2-2; D unresolved. Germline V gene data show CDR1 as SGHTA and CDR2 as FQGNSA. This CDR3 contains 14 residues. The CDR3 region is CASSLGQATNSLLF. The DNA for the CDR3 is TGTGCCAGCAGCCTAGGGCAGGCGACGAATTCACTCCTTTTT.

The rearrangement joins TRBV10-3 to TRBJ1-5; TRBD1 matches at 9 bases. The end of the DNA is better explained by TRBJ2-3, so the J call may be wrong. The V gene's germline CDR1 is ENHRY and CDR2 SYGVKD. This CDR3 has 16 residues. For the CDR3, the DNA is TGTGCCATCAGTGGAGTGGGACAGGGCCGCACAGATACGCAGTATTTT. This encodes CAISGVGQGRTDTQYF.

The gene calls are TRBV20-1 and TRBJ1-1; unclear D gene. Germline CDR1 reads DFQATT; CDR2 reads SNEGSKA (reference sequence). Trimming removed 5 bases from V and 8 bases from J, with 15 bases in between. CDR3 size: 12 residues. This CDR3 is CSAGRQETEAFF. CDR3 nucleotides: TGCAGTGCTGGACGGCAAGAGACCGAAGCTTTCTTT.

This clonotype was detected ten times or more. The chain carries TRBV6-5 and TRBJ2-7; 7 nucleotides match TRBD2. This CDR3 has 13 residues. Germline V gene data show CDR1 as MNHEY and CDR2 as SVGAGI. V was pared by 7 bases and J by 4 bases, with 7 bases of the junction left unmatched. Written as DNA, the CDR3 is TGTGCCAGCATGGGGGGGGGGGATTACGAGCAGTACTTC. This codes for CASMGGGDYEQYF.

The chain has TRBV14 and TRBJ2-5; unclear D gene. The V gene's germline CDR1 is SGHDN and CDR2 FVKESK. Trimming left V 1 base short and J 5 bases short, with 8 bases between. The CDR3 loop spans 13 amino acids. The CDR3 DNA reads as TGTGCCAGCAGCCAAGGTCTAGGGGAGACCCAGTACTTC. Its translation is CASSQGLGETQYF.

This clonotype was observed many times. At one boundary the junction diverges from the germline segment, which might be a read error. V usage is TRBV7-8 and J usage is TRBJ1-6; tentative D call: TRBD1 (5 bases). The CDR3 is made up of 14 amino acids. The germline V gene encodes CDR1 SGHVS and CDR2 FQNEAQ. The CDR3 is CASSQGLESSPLHF. The CDR3 bases are TGCGCCAGCAGCCAGGGACTGGAAAGTTCACCCCTCCACTTT.

Only one count was recorded for this clonotype. The rearrangement joins TRBV7-2 to TRBJ1-5; no clear D gene. Trimming left V 5 bases short and J 9 bases short, with 11 bases between. The CDR3 consists of 12 residues. Germline-derived CDR1 and CDR2 are SGHTA and FQGNSA. As DNA, the CDR3 is TGTGCCAGCAGCCCACCTCCTCGGCCCCAGCATTTT. Amino acid sequence: CASSPPPRPQHF.

About this clonotype itself: One junction end disagrees with the germline gene, perhaps due to a read error. The rearrangement joins TRBV4-3 to TRBJ2-7; D is ambiguous. This CDR3 comprises 15 residues. Germline CDR1 is LGHNA and CDR2 is YSLEER. The CDR3 is CASSQDVSGSYGQYF. The CDR3 coding sequence is TGCGCCAGCAGCCAAGATGTGTCAGGAAGCTACGGGCAGTACTTC.

Only one count was recorded for this clonotype. The J gene is TRBJ1-5, the V gene TRBV7-8, with a possible D match to TRBD1 (5 bases). The V end was cut by 5 bases, the J end by 14 bases, with 25 bases between. CDR3 length equals 15 residues. Germline loops: CDR1 SGHVS, CDR2 FQNEAQ. CDR3 protein: CASSTGGAATQSKHF. The CDR3 DNA reads TGTGCCAGCAGCACGGGAGGGGCGGCTACACAGAGCAAGCATTTT.

The chain combines TRBV24-1 with TRBJ1-5, with D maybe TRBD1 (5 bases). There are 16 residues in the CDR3. Trimming took 7 bases from V and 6 from J, leaving 21 bases between them. Per germline, CDR1 KGHDR and CDR2 SFDVKD. The DNA of the CDR3 is TGTGCCACCAGCAGGGAGGCCTGGGGAGCAGGTCAGCCCCAGCATTTT. Its translation: CATSREAWGAGQPQHF.

About this clonotype: The CDR3 does not end in the conserved phenylalanine or tryptophan, so this is likely a read error. The J gene is TRBJ2-3, the V gene TRBV29-1, with 10 bases aligning to TRBD1. The CDR3 has 16 amino acids. V trimming: 1 base; J trimming: 4 bases; junction bases outside the gene matches: 8. The germline V gene has CDR1 SQVTM and CDR2 ANQGSEA. The CDR3 DNA is TGCAGCGTTGAAGGGGAGACAGGGGGCATTTCAGATACGCAGTATCTT. Its protein is CSVEGETGGISDTQYL.

Comment on this clonotype: The conserved phenylalanine or tryptophan normally closing the CDR3 is absent here, so this likely arose from a read error. The CDR3 DNA follows: TGCAGTGCTAGAGATTCCGGCGGGGGGCATCAAGAGACCCAGTACCTT. Its protein product is CSARDSGGGHQETQYL. The V gene is TRBV20-1, the J gene TRBJ2-5; 8 nucleotides agree with TRBD2. V was clipped by 0 bases and J by 2 bases; unmatched bases: 8. Germline V gives CDR1 DFQATT, CDR2 SNEGSKA (reference sequence). The CDR3 consists of 16 residues.

The chain links TRBV7-2 to TRBJ2-3, with TRBD2 matching 8 bases. Germline CDR1 and CDR2: SGHTA and FQGNSA. The CDR3 runs 15 residues. Trimming removed 0 bases from V and 14 bases from J; junction bases left unmatched: 13. The CDR3 region is CASSLAAGAVVDTYF. Here the CDR3 DNA reads TGTGCCAGCAGCTTAGCAGCGGGGGCGGTTGTAGATACGTATTTT.

In the case of this clonotype: Sequence at one end of the junction differs from germline and may be a read error. The rearrangement uses TRBV25-1 and TRBJ1-6; 10 nucleotides match TRBD1. Germline values: CDR1 MGHDK, CDR2 SYGVNS. The CDR3 consists of 15 residues. CDR3 bases: TGTGCCAGCAATGAAGGGGACAGGGGAAATTCACCCCTCCACTTT. Translation gives CASNEGDRGNSPLHF.

This clonotype was observed a single time. V is TRBV10-3 and J is TRBJ2-5, with D perhaps TRBD1 (5 bases). CDR1 ENHRY and CDR2 SYGVKD come from the germline V gene. This CDR3 has 15 amino acids. V lost 4 bases to trimming and J lost 2 bases, with 14 bases between them. CDR3: CAISGLRGSQETQYF. Written as DNA, the CDR3 is TGTGCCATCAGTGGGTTAAGGGGTTCACAAGAGACCCAGTACTTC.

Only one count was recorded for this clonotype. The genes are TRBV20-1 and TRBJ1-6, with D unresolved. This CDR3 has 14 residues. Germline V gene lookup returns CDR1 DFQATT and CDR2 SNEGSKA (reference sequence). V shed 1 base and J shed 9 bases, with 13 bases lying between them. CDR3 nucleotides: TGCAGTGCTAGAGGGCTCTGGGCTAGTTCACCCCTCCACTTT. Its translation is CSARGLWASSPLHF.

The rearrangement links TRBV7-3 to TRBJ2-1, with a weak D call TRBD2 (7 bases). Germline CDR1 and CDR2: SGHTA and FQGTGA. CDR3 size: 18 residues. Trimming removed 2 bases from V and 9 bases from J, with 26 bases in between. CDR3 amino acids: CASSLGLGRGRGNSEQFF. The CDR3 region has the DNA TGTGCCAGCAGCTTAGGTCTAGGGCGGGGGCGGGGAAATAGTGAGCAGTTCTTC.

This chain links TRBV7-2 with TRBJ2-5, with no clear D. V lost 2 bases and J 0 bases, leaving 4 bases between the germline ends. This CDR3 region has 13 residues. CDR1 and CDR2 from the germline V gene are SGHTA and FQGNSA. Written as DNA, the CDR3 is TGTGCCAGCAGCTTACGGTACCAAGAGACCCAGTACTTC. This translates into CASSLRYQETQYF.

V and J are TRBV7-8 and TRBJ1-6; 7 positions agree with TRBD1. With 5 bases clipped from V and 9 bases from J, the junction kept 13 bases outside the gene matches. CDR1 and CDR2 from the germline V gene are SGHVS and FQNEAQ. There are 16 residues in the CDR3. DNA of the CDR3: TGTGCCAGCAGCCTAAGGCGGGGCAGGGACAGTTCACCCCTCCACTTT. It encodes CASSLRRGRDSSPLHF.

In this sample, this clonotype turned up many times. The chain couples TRBV9 to TRBJ2-5; TRBD2 is a possible D gene (5 bases). In germline, CDR1 is SGDLS, CDR2 YYNGEE. This CDR3 is built from 14 residues. V was clipped by 4 bases and J by 2 bases, with 12 bases between them. CDR3 amino acids: CASSLLSGQETQYF. DNA of the CDR3: TGTGCCAGCAGCCTACTTTCGGGACAAGAGACCCAGTACTTC.

Concerning this clonotype: Since the CDR3 does not end with the conserved phenylalanine or tryptophan, this likely comes from a read error. The DNA is left out, because the CDR3 cannot be placed on it with certainty; the CDR3 is given as TCRdb lists it. The rearrangement joins TRBV2 to TRBJ1-6; no DNA check was done on the table's D call, TRBD1. The CDR3 is 14 amino acids in total, end residues counted. Germline V gene sequence: CDR1 SNHLY, CDR2 FYNNEI. The CDR3 sequence is CASSVQGAELFLGE.